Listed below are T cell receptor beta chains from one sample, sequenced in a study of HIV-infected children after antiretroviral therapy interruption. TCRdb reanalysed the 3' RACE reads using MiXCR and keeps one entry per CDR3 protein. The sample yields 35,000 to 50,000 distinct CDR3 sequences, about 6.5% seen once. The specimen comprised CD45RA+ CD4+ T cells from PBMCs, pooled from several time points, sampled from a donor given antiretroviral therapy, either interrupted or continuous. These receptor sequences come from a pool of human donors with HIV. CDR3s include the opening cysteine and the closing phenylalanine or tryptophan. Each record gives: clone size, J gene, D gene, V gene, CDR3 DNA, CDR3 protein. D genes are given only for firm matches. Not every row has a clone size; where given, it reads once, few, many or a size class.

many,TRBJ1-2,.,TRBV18,TGTGCCAGCTCACCACCGGGACACGCAAACTATGGCTACACCTTC,CASSPPGHANYGYTF
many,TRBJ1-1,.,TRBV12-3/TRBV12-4,TGTGCCACCCAGACAGAGATGCTGAACACTGAAGCTTTCTTT,CATQTEMLNTEAFF
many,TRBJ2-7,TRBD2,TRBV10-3,TGTGCCATCAGGGGTAGCGGGGGTAACGAGCAGTACTTC,CAIRGSGGNEQYF
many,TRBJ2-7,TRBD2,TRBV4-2,TGTGCCAGCAGCCCCCTAGTCAAACTAGCGGGGGGACCACGGTCCTACGAGCAGTACTTC,CASSPLVKLAGGPRSYEQYF
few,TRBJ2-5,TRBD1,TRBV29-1,TGCAGCGTTCCAGACAGGGGGCGGTGGCAAGAGACCCAGTACTTC,CSVPDRGRWQETQYF
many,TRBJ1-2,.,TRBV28,TGTGCCAGCAGCGGATTATCACGGATGAATGGCTACACCTTC,CASSGLSRMNGYTF
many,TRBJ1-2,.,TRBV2,TGTGCCAGCAGCCTGATAAGACGGGGCTACACCTTC,CASSLIRRGYTF
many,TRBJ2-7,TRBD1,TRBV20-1,TGCAGTGCATGGACAGGGTCAAGCTCCTACGAGCAGTACTTC,CSAWTGSSSYEQYF
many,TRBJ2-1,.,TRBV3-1,TGTGCCAGCAGCCAAGGTTTACTATGGGGGGTCCATGAGCAGTTCTTC,CASSQGLLWGVHEQFF
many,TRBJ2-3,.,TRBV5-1,TGCGCCAGCAGCTTGGCCCTGAAAAGCACAGATACGCAGTATTTT,CASSLALKSTDTQYF
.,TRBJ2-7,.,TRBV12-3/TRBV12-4,TGTGCTAGTGGTTTGGTACCAACCGGGACGGCTCCTTTCGAGCAGTACTTC,CASGLVPTGTAPFEQYF
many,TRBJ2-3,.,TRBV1,TGCACCTGCAGTGCAGATCTGGCACCTAGTGCAGAAACGCTGTATTTT,CTCSADLAPSAETLYF
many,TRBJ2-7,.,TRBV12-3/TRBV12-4,TGTGCCAGCAGTTTGCGCAGGCTATCCTACGAGCAGTACTTC,CASSLRRLSYEQYF
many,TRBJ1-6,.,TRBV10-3,TGTGCCATCAAGGCTCTTAATTCACCCCTCCACTTT,CAIKALNSPLHF
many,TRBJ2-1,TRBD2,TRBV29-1,TGCAGCGTTGAATCGACTAGCCATACGTTCTTC,CSVESTSHTFF
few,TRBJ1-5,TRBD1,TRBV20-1,TGCAGTGCTAGACCCGCTGGACAGGTCAATCAGCCCCAGCATTTT,CSARPAGQVNQPQHF
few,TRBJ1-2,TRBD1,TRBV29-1,TGCACCCCTCGGGACAGTGTACCCTATGGCTACACCTTC,CTPRDSVPYGYTF
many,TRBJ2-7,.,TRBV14,TGTGCCAGCAGCCGGCGCAGGGATACCTACGAGCAGTACTTC,CASSRRRDTYEQYF
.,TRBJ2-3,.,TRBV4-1,TGCGCCAGCAGCCAACTAGGGACGGGAGATACGCAGTATTTT,CASSQLGTGDTQYF
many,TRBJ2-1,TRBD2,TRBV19,TGTGCCAGTAGCTCCCTCCGGGGCGGGAGGAAAAATGAGCAGTTCTTC,CASSSLRGGRKNEQFF
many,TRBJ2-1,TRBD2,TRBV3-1,TGTGCCAGCAGCCAAGAAACTAGCGGGGACTCCTACAATGAGCAGTTCTTC,CASSQETSGDSYNEQFF
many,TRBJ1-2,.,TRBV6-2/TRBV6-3,TGTGCCAGCAGTCATCCTACAGGACCGGACTATGGCTACACCTTC,CASSHPTGPDYGYTF
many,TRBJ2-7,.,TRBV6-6,TGTGCCAGCGGTGATGAAGGGACTGGGGGGGCCTATGAACAGTACTTC,CASGDEGTGGAYEQYF
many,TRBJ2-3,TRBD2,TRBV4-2,TGTGCCAGCAGCCAAAACCTAGCGGAAGGCACAGATACGCAGTATTTT,CASSQNLAEGTDTQYF
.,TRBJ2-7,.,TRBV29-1,TGCAGCGCCGGGGATCTCGAGCAGTACTTC,CSAGDLEQYF
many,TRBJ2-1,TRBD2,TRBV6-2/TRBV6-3,TGTGCCAGCAGTACGCGGACTAGCGGGGGCCTCCGGAACAATGAGCAGTTCTTC,CASSTRTSGGLRNNEQFF
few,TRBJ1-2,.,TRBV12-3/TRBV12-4,TGTGCCAGCAGTTTAGGGGCAGCTCGCCGGTGGGGCTACACCTTC,CASSLGAARRWGYTF
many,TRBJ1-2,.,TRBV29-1,TGCAGCGTTGAAAAGACAATAGGTGGCTACACCTTC,CSVEKTIGGYTF
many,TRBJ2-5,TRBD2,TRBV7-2,TGTGCCAGCAGCCGAGTACTAGCGCAAGAGACCCAGTACTTC,CASSRVLAQETQYF
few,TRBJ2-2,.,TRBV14,TGTGCCAGCAGCCAAGATGCCGGGCGGGAGCTGTTTTTT,CASSQDAGRELFF
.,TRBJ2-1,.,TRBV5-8,TGTGCCAGCAGCCCCTGGTACGGGCAGTTCTTC,CASSPWYGQFF
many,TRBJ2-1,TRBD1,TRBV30,TGTGCCTGGAGTATCCGGGACAGGGAGGGTGCTGAGCAGTTCTTC,CAWSIRDREGAEQFF
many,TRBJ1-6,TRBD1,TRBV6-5,TGTGCCAGCAGTTTGACAGGGTCGGATTCACCCCTCCACTTT,CASSLTGSDSPLHF
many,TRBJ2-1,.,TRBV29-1,TGTGGTGCTAGGGAGACATATGCTGAGCAGTTCTTC,CGARETYAEQFF
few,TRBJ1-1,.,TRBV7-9,TGTGCCAGCAGCTTAGGGGGCGGCGACACTGAAGCTTTCTTT,CASSLGGGDTEAFF
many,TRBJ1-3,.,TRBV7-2,TGTGCCAGCAGCTTACGATCGGCAGGGGCTGGAAACACCATATATTTT,CASSLRSAGAGNTIYF
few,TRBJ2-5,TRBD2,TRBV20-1,TGCAGTGCTACAATACTAGCGGGGGGACTACAAGAGACCCAGTACTTC,CSATILAGGLQETQYF
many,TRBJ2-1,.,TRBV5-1,TGCGCCAGCAGCTTGCAAGATGAAGGTGAGCAGTTCTTC,CASSLQDEGEQFF
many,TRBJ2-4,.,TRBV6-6,TGTGCCAGCAGTGATGGGACTGGGCCTAGTCAAAACACCTTGTACTTT,CASSDGTGPSQNTLYF
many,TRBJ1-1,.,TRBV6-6,TGTGCCAGCACCATCGGGACTCCAAACACAGAAGTCTTCTTT,CASTIGTPNTEVFF
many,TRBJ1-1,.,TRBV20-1,TGCAGTGCTAGTTACTACGGGGGGGGGACTGAAGCTTTCTTT,CSASYYGGGTEAFF
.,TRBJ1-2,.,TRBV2,TGTGCCAGCTCCACCGAAATGGGCTACACCTTC,CASSTEMGYTF
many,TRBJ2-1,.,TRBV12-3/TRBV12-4,TGTGCCAGCAGTTTTGGGGTCGGTGAGCAGTTCTTC,CASSFGVGEQFF
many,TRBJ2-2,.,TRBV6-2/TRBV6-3,TGTGCCAGCAGACCGACAGGGACTGCCCCCGGGGAGCTGTTTTTT,CASRPTGTAPGELFF
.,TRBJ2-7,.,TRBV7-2,TGTGCCAGCAGCTTAGTTTTGGACTACCGGTCCTACGAGCAGTACTTC,CASSLVLDYRSYEQYF
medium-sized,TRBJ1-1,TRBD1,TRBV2,TGTGCCAGCTCAGGGGGCCAAGAAGTCTTCTTT,CASSGGQEVFF
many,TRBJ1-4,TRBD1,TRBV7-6,TGTGCCAGCAGCTTACCTCCGGGACAGGATGAAAAACTGTTTTTT,CASSLPPGQDEKLFF